Listed here are 32 T cell receptor beta chains from one sample, sequenced in a study of molecular identifiers for immune sequencing clone quantification. MiXCR was run by TCRdb on the PCR reads, yielding one entry per CDR3 protein. The sample yields approximately 500,000 distinct CDR3 sequences, around 23% seen once. The source material was naive CD8+ T cells from blood, with Jurkat cell RNA spiked in. As for subset: FACS-sorted CD8+CD4-CCR7+CD45RA+ naive T cells. Receptors originate from a human donor in good health. Some libraries in this study had Jurkat cell RNA spiked in.

The chain carries TRBV4-3 and TRBJ2-3; the match to TRBD2 covers 12 bases. The junction had 8 bases not matched to a gene; V was cut back by 2 bases and J by 5 bases. CDR1 and CDR2 from the germline V gene are LGHNA and YSLEER. This CDR3 comprises 17 residues. The CDR3 sequence is CASSQLPTSGSRDTQYF. In DNA form, the CDR3 reads TGCGCCAGCAGCCAACTCCCGACTAGCGGGAGTCGAGATACGCAGTATTTT.

The genes are TRBV11-1 and TRBJ2-7, with 7 bases fitting TRBD2. Germline V CDR1 and CDR2: SGHAT, FQDESV (reference sequence). V lost 1 base, J lost 3 bases, and 6 bases stayed unmatched. The CDR3 is made up of 15 amino acids. The CDR3 DNA reads as TGTGCCAGCAGCTTAGGAAGGACTAGTCGCTACGAGCAGTACTTC. Amino acid sequence: CASSLGRTSRYEQYF.

Regarding this clonotype: The CDR3 does not close with the conserved phenylalanine or tryptophan, likely indicating a read error. V is TRBV9 and J is TRBJ2-7, with D possibly TRBD1 on 5 matching bases. The CDR3 contains 12 residues. V gave up 3 bases and J gave up 6 bases, with 10 bases separating them. Germline values: CDR1 SGDLS, CDR2 YYNGEE. The CDR3 loop reads CASSGLGLEQYL. The CDR3 nucleotides read TGTGCCAGCAGCGGTCTGGGGCTCGAGCAGTACCTC.

CDR3 in DNA: TGTGCCAGCAGCCCCCTCCGGGACAGGGCCTACAATGAGCAGTTCTTC. It translates to CASSPLRDRAYNEQFF. The V call is TRBV9, the J call TRBJ2-1, with 9 bases matching TRBD1. Germline assignment: CDR1 SGDLS and CDR2 YYNGEE. The CDR3 is made up of 16 amino acids. The junction had 7 bases not matched to a gene; V was cut back by 4 bases and J by 2 bases.

On this clonotype itself: At one of its ends the junction is not consistent with the germline gene, which may arise from a read error. The rearrangement joins TRBV7-6 to TRBJ2-5; 9 nucleotides match TRBD1. The CDR3 extends over 14 amino acids. Germline assignment: CDR1 SGHVS and CDR2 FNYEAQ. CDR3 DNA sequence: TGTGCCGGCAGCTCCCGGGACAGGGCTGAGACCCAGTACTTC. Its translation: CAGSSRDRAETQYF.

This clonotype was seen more than once but under ten times. The V and J genes are TRBV24-1 and TRBJ1-2; the D is unclear. The CDR3 loop spans 13 amino acids. Germline assignment: CDR1 KGHDR and CDR2 SFDVKD. Between the trimmed V and J ends, which lost 7 bases and 4 bases, there was a span of 12 bases. In DNA form, the CDR3 reads TGTGCCACCAGCCTGAACGAGGGCTATGGCTACACCTTC. Amino acids: CATSLNEGYGYTF.

Only one count was recorded for this clonotype. The junction and the germline gene differ at one end; a read error may be behind it. The rearrangement uses TRBV12-5 and TRBJ2-1; unclear D gene. This CDR3 contains 14 residues. Germline V gene data show CDR1 as LGHNT and CDR2 as FRNRAP. CDR3 bases: TGTGCTAGTGGTTTAGTAAGCCCCTACAATAAGCAGTTCTTC. Translating gives CASGLVSPYNKQFF.

This clonotype was seen more than once but under ten times. This chain joins TRBV4-1 and TRBJ1-4; no definite D call. Per the germline V gene, CDR1 is MGHRA and CDR2 is YSYEKL. V was trimmed by 1 base and J by 0 bases, leaving 9 bases between them. The CDR3 extends over 16 amino acids. CDR3 residues: CASSQGAGPTNEKLFF. The CDR3 coding sequence is TGCGCCAGCAGCCAAGGGGCAGGCCCAACTAATGAAAAACTGTTTTTT.

In its sample, this clonotype was seen a few times. This sequence joins TRBV30 and TRBJ2-1; D is perhaps TRBD2 (6 bases). CDR1 and CDR2 (germline): GTSNPN, SVGIG (reference sequence). V gave up 4 bases and J gave up 8 bases, with 18 bases separating them. This CDR3 contains 14 residues. The CDR3 region is CAWTMGLFSDEQFF. For the CDR3, the DNA is TGTGCCTGGACCATGGGACTTTTCAGCGATGAGCAGTTCTTC. Full variable domain (outside the CDR3, taken from reference TRBV30 and TRBJ2-1): SQTIHQWPATLVQPVGSPLSLECTVEGTSNPNLYWYRQAAGRGLQLLFYSVGIGQISSEVPQNLSASRPQDRQFILSSKKLLLSDSGFYLCAWTMGLFSDEQFFGPGTRLTVL.

This clonotype was seen a few times. This sequence joins TRBV12-3 or TRBV12-4 and TRBJ2-7, with TRBD1 matching 12 bases. This CDR3 has 15 amino acids. The V segment lost 6 bases and the J segment 5 bases; nucleotides outside the gene matches: 8. The CDR3 region is CASSWGGQGAHEQYF. Here the CDR3 DNA reads TGTGCCAGCAGCTGGGGGGGACAGGGGGCCCACGAGCAGTACTTC.

This clonotype was seen more than once but under ten times. The chain couples TRBV12-3 or TRBV12-4 to TRBJ2-2; D gene unclear. The CDR3 extends over 15 amino acids. V lost 0 bases, J lost 6 bases, and 11 bases lay in between. As DNA, the CDR3 is TGTGCCAGCAGTTTAGCGCTAAAAGGCCCCGGGGAGCTGTTTTTT. The encoded protein is CASSLALKGPGELFF.

This chain joins TRBV11-2 and TRBJ1-1, with D hard to call. V gave up 10 bases and J gave up 5 bases, with 17 bases separating them. The V gene's germline CDR1 is SGHAT and CDR2 FQNNGV. This CDR3 spans 13 amino acids. The CDR3 here is CATSPGHGTEAFF. CDR3 nucleotides: TGTGCCACCTCACCGGGCCACGGGACTGAAGCTTTCTTT. Combining the CDR3 with reference TRBV11-2 and TRBJ1-1 gives the whole variable domain EAGVAQSPRYKIIEKRQSVAFWCNPISGHATLYWYQQILGQGPKLLIQFQNNGVVDDSQLPKDRFSAERLKGVDSTLKIQPAKLEDSAVYLCATSPGHGTEAFFGQGTRLTVV.

Points on this clonotype: Being one base from a much bigger clone, this may be a read error. The chain has TRBV25-1 and TRBJ2-3; D is perhaps TRBD1 or TRBD2 (5 bases each). The CDR3 spans 15 residues. CDR1 MGHDK and CDR2 SYGVNS come from the germline V gene. V was clipped by 7 bases and J by 6 bases, with 20 bases between them. CDR3 residues: CASNARGVSADTQYF. The CDR3 DNA is TGTGCCAGCAATGCTAGAGGGGTGTCGGCTGATACGCAGTATTTT.

This sequence joins TRBV9 and TRBJ2-7, with 7 nucleotides matching TRBD1. CDR3 length: 15 amino acids. V dropped 2 bases and J dropped 4; count of bases not matched to a gene: 9. The germline V gene encodes CDR1 SGDLS and CDR2 YYNGEE. CDR3 sequence reads: CASSVTGATGYEQYF. CDR3 nucleotide sequence: TGTGCCAGCAGCGTTACAGGGGCCACCGGGTACGAGCAGTACTTC.

This clonotype appeared many times. CDR3 loop: CASSFSIAPGEQYF. CDR3 nucleotide sequence: TGTGCCAGCAGCTTCTCTATAGCCCCGGGCGAGCAGTACTTC. V gene TRBV5-6 combines with J gene TRBJ2-7; no clear D gene. The length of the CDR3 is 14 residues. The V and J ends lost 2 bases and 6 bases respectively, with 15 bases between them. Germline CDR1 is SGHDT and CDR2 is YYEEEE.

This clonotype appeared many times. The chain couples TRBV28 to TRBJ2-3; tentatively, D is TRBD2 (5 bases). CDR3 length equals 16 residues. V lost 7 bases and J 6 bases, leaving 23 bases between the germline ends. Germline CDR1 and CDR2: MDHEN and SYDVKM. CDR3 nucleotide sequence: TGTGCCAGCATCCCCCCGCGGGCCCTCATGGGGGATACGCAGTATTTT. Translating gives CASIPPRALMGDTQYF.

This clonotype was detected only a few times. V and J are TRBV12-3 or TRBV12-4 and TRBJ2-3, with 12 bases identical to TRBD2. CDR3 length: 16 residues. V gave up 6 bases and J gave up 5 bases; unmatched junction bases: 9. The CDR3, as DNA: TGTGCCAGCAGCCGAGCTAGCGGGGGGGTTAGAGATACGCAGTATTTT. This gives the protein CASSRASGGVRDTQYF.

The gene calls are TRBV20-1 and TRBJ1-5; D unresolved. CDR1 DFQATT and CDR2 SNEGSKA come from the germline V gene (reference sequence). This CDR3 comprises 15 residues. Between the trimmed V and J ends, which lost 3 bases and 3 bases, there was a span of 15 bases. The CDR3 sequence: CSASGTYEPNQPQHF. CDR3 DNA: TGCAGTGCTAGTGGCACATACGAACCCAATCAGCCCCAGCATTTT.

V is TRBV27 and J is TRBJ2-2; tentatively, D is TRBD1 (6 bases). Germline CDR1 and CDR2: MNHEY and SMNVEV (reference sequence). The CDR3 consists of 14 residues. V was pared by 1 base and J by 4 bases, with 7 bases between. The CDR3 DNA reads TGTGCCAGCAGTTTATTGGGGGCCACCGGGGAGCTGTTTTTT. It specifies CASSLLGATGELFF.

Points on this clonotype: Being one base from a much bigger clone, this may be a read error. Without the conserved terminal phenylalanine or tryptophan, this CDR3 likely stems from a read error. This chain joins TRBV5-6 and TRBJ1-5; D gene uncertain. The germline gives CDR1 SGHDT, CDR2 YYEEEE. The CDR3 length is 13 residues. Trimming shortened V by 0 bases and J by 6 bases, and 7 bases separated the two germline ends. The CDR3 spells CASSLAGSQPQHL. CDR3 DNA: TGTGCCAGCAGCTTGGCCGGATCTCAGCCCCAGCATCTT.

The chain employs TRBV4-1 and TRBJ2-5; D ambiguous. V was pared by 1 base and J by 1 base, with 16 bases between. This CDR3 region has 17 residues. Per germline, CDR1 MGHRA and CDR2 YSYEKL. CDR3 DNA sequence: TGCGCCAGCAGCCAAGGTTATGTGCTAGTGGGCCAAGAGACCCAGTACTTC. Translation gives CASSQGYVLVGQETQYF.

Concerning this clonotype itself: This could be a read error, since a much larger clone is one nucleotide away. V gene TRBV7-9 combines with J gene TRBJ2-3; 12 bases fit TRBD1. Germline loops: CDR1 SEHNR, CDR2 FQNEAQ (reference sequence). This CDR3 contains 15 residues. The CDR3 sequence is CVSSYRGQGAHTQYF. CDR3 nucleotide sequence: TGTGTCAGCAGCTACAGGGGACAGGGGGCCCATACGCAGTATTTT.

This clonotype was detected ten times or more. CDR3 sequence (DNA): TGTGCCAGCAGGCGAAGACAGCCGGGGAACACCGGGGAGCTGTTTTTT. Translation: CASRRRQPGNTGELFF. This sequence joins TRBV28 and TRBJ2-2; D may be TRBD1 (5 bases). Germline CDR1 and CDR2: MDHEN and SYDVKM. The CDR3 contains 16 residues. V was trimmed by 6 bases and J by 1 base, leaving 15 bases between them.

This clonotype was detected once. The rearrangement joins TRBV7-3 to TRBJ1-1; D not resolved. Between the trimmed V and J ends, which lost 1 base and 7 bases, there was a span of 10 bases. Germline lookup yields CDR1 SGHTA and CDR2 FQGTGA. The CDR3 is 13 residues long. The DNA for the CDR3 is TGTGCCAGCAGCTTAATGGGTGGGGATGAAGCTTTCTTT. Its translation: CASSLMGGDEAFF.

This clonotype occurred a few times. The V call is TRBV4-1, the J call TRBJ1-2; perhaps TRBD1 as D (5 bases). The CDR3 runs to 16 residues. Trimming removed 1 base at V and 7 bases at J, with 19 bases between. Looked up from germline, CDR1 is MGHRA and CDR2 is YSYEKL. The CDR3 spells CASSQAGGGSESGYTF. The DNA of the CDR3 is TGCGCCAGCAGCCAAGCCGGTGGGGGGTCGGAGTCTGGCTACACCTTC.

Ten or more counts support this clonotype. J is TRBJ2-5 and V is TRBV5-6; TRBD1 aligns across 11 bases. Germline trimming cut 1 base from V and 5 bases from J; bases unmatched to any gene: 4. Germline V gives CDR1 SGHDT, CDR2 YYEEEE. This CDR3 has 15 amino acids. CDR3 sequence (DNA): TGTGCCAGCAGCTTGTGGGACAGGGGGGACGAGACCCAGTACTTC. Translation gives CASSLWDRGDETQYF.

Remarks on this clonotype: A much larger clonotype is one base distant, so this may be a read error. The genes are TRBV4-1 and TRBJ2-1; 8 nucleotides match TRBD2. J was trimmed by 7 bases and V by 3 bases; bases with no gene match: 11. There are 16 residues in the CDR3. Germline V gene lookup returns CDR1 MGHRA and CDR2 YSYEKL. The CDR3 DNA sequence: TGCGCCAGCAGCCATGATCTAGGGACTAGTATGAATGAGCAGTTCTTC. Translating it yields CASSHDLGTSMNEQFF.

A remark on this clonotype: Sequence at one end of the junction differs from germline and may be a read error. The rearrangement links TRBV13 to TRBJ1-5; TRBD1 agrees at 7 bases. The germline CDR1 and CDR2 sequences are PRHDT and FYEKMQ (reference sequence). This CDR3 contains 15 residues. CDR3 amino acids: CACSSGTDPNQPQHF. In DNA, the CDR3 is TGTGCCTGCAGCTCAGGGACAGACCCAAATCAGCCCCAGCATTTT.

The sample holds a few counts of this clonotype. The chain is built from TRBV12-3 or TRBV12-4 and TRBJ2-7, with 7 nucleotides matching TRBD2. The CDR3 has 12 residues. Losses at the gene ends were 5 bases for V and 5 bases for J; bases not matched to a gene: 3. The CDR3 DNA reads TGTGCCAGCAGTACAACTAGCGACGAGCAGTACTTC. Encoded protein: CASSTTSDEQYF.

V and J are TRBV7-9 and TRBJ2-3; weak D call: TRBD1 (6 bases). Germline V lookup: CDR1 SEHNR, CDR2 FQNEAQ (reference sequence). This CDR3 has 16 amino acids. With 0 bases removed from V and 2 bases from J, the gap between germline ends came to 12 bases. CDR3 coding DNA: TGTGCCAGCAGCTTAGCGCAGACAGGACTCACAGATACGCAGTATTTT. Encoded protein: CASSLAQTGLTDTQYF.

This clonotype was counted many times. The rearrangement links TRBV24-1 to TRBJ2-1; the D is unclear. This CDR3 contains 13 residues. The V gene lost 3 bases and the J gene lost 6 bases, with 8 bases spanning the gap. Germline V gene data show CDR1 as KGHDR and CDR2 as SFDVKD. The CDR3 region has the DNA TGTGCCACCAGTGATCGTGGCCGCAATGAGCAGTTCTTC. Translation: CATSDRGRNEQFF.

This clonotype was observed many times. CDR3 sequence: CAWSFSTEAFF. For the CDR3, the DNA is TGTGCCTGGAGCTTCAGTACTGAAGCTTTCTTT. The chain links TRBV30 to TRBJ1-1, with D unresolved. Germline CDR1 is GTSNPN and CDR2 is SVGIG (reference sequence). V lost 3 bases and J lost 5, with 7 bases in between. This CDR3 has 11 amino acids.